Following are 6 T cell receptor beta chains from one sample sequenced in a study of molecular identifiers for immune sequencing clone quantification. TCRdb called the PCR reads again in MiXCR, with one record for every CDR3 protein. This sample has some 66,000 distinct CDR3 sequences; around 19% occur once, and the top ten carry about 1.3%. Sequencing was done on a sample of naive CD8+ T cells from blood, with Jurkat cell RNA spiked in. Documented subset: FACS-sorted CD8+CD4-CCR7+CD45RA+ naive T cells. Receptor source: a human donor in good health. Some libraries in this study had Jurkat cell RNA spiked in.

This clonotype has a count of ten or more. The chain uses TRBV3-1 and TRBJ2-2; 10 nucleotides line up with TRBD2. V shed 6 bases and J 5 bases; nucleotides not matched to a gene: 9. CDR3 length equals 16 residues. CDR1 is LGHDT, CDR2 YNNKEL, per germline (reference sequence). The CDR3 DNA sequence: TGTGCCAGCAGAGATCACCGTAGCGGGAGGACCGGGGAGCTGTTTTTT. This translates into CASRDHRSGRTGELFF.

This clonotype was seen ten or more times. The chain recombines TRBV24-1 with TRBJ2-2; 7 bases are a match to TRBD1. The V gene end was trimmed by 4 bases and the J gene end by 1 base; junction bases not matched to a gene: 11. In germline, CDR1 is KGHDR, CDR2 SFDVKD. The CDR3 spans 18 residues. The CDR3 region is CATSDSWLGQKNTGELFF. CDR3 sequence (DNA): TGTGCCACCAGTGACTCATGGTTGGGACAGAAGAACACCGGGGAGCTGTTTTTT.

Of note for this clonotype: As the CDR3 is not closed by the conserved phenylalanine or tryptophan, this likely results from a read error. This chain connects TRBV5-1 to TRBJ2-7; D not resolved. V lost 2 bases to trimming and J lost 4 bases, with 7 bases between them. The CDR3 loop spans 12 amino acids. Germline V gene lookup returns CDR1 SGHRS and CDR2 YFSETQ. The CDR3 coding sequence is TGCGCCAGCAGCTTTCCGAAGTACGAGCAGTACCTC. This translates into CASSFPKYEQYL.

DNA for the CDR3: TGTGCCAGCAGTTTGATAGGGGCGGGACAGGGATATGGCTACACCTTC. Encoded protein: CASSLIGAGQGYGYTF. This chain links TRBV27 with TRBJ1-2; 9 bases line up with TRBD1. The germline V gene encodes CDR1 MNHEY and CDR2 SMNVEV (reference sequence). This CDR3 is built from 16 residues. Germline trimming cut 3 bases from V and 5 bases from J; bases unmatched to any gene: 10.

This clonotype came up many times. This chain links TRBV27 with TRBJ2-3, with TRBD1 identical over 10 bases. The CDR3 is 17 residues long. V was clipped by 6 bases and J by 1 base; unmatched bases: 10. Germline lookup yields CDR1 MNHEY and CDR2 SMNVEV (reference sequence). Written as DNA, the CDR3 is TGTGCCAGCAGCTCCGGGACAGGGGCGTGGGGCACAGATACGCAGTATTTT. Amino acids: CASSSGTGAWGTDTQYF.

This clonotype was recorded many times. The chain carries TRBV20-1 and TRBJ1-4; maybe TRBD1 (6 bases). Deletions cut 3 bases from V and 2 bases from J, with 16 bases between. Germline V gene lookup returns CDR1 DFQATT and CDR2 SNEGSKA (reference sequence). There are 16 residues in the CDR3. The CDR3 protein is CSAREDRFGTNEKLFF. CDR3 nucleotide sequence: TGCAGTGCTAGGGAGGACAGATTCGGTACTAATGAAAAACTGTTTTTT.